This T cell receptor (beta chain) was sequenced during a study of blood T cell repertoires in COVID-19. Study information: There were acute and convalescent COVID-19 samples, and they came from the United States, Italy and Spain.

In the authors' workflow: Reference gene primers were amplified, and this amplification served to estimate nucleated cell counts. Profiling relied on immunoSEQ multiplex PCR, and the TCRdb table lists in-frame clones only, not all of them. That table gives V, J and clone size, and the DNA gave D and trimming. Of approximately 180,000 clones detected, 85% to 90% appear once; the ten largest clones hold approximately 2.1%. All enrollees were about 18 to 90 years old and from fewer than 30 US areas. In assigning cohorts, the study relied on participant-reported clinical history. Sequencing used PBMCs or T cells enriched from blood (not recorded which). This receptor was identified in a woman aged 40 to 55 with acute COVID-19.

The CDR3 loop reads CASSQLRDIYGYTF. The CDR3 bases are TGTGCCAGCAGCCAGCTACGGGACATTTATGGCTACACCTTC. The rearrangement uses TRBV7-9 and TRBJ1-2, with D tentatively TRBD1 (6 bases). The V gene's germline CDR1 is SEHNR and CDR2 FQNEAQ (reference sequence). The CDR3 loop spans 14 amino acids. Trimming left V 5 bases short and J 5 bases short, with 15 bases between.